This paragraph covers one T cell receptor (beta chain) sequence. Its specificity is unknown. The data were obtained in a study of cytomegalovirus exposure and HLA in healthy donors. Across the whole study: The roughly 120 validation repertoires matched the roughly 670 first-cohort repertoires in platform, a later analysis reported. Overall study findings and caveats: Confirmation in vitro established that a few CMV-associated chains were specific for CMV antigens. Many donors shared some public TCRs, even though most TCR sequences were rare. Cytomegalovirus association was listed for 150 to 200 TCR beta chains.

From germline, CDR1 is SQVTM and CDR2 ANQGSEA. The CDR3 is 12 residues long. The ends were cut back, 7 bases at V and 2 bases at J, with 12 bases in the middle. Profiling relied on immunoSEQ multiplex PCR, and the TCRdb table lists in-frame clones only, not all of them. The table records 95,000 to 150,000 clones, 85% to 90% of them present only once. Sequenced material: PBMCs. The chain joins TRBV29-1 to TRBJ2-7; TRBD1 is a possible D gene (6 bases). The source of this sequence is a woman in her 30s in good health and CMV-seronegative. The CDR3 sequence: CSGQTGTYEQYF. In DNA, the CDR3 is TGCAGCGGACAAACAGGGACCTACGAGCAGTACTTC.